The 7 T cell receptor beta chains presented below share a single source sample, sequenced in a study of shared clonotypes between healthy human individuals. The method was immunoSEQ multiplex PCR; TCRdb's version includes in-frame clones alone and lacks a portion of them. There are 2 million to 3 million clones in the sample; approximately 94% occur only once, and around 0.37% lies in the top ten. Source material: naive CD4+ T cells from PBMCs. The subset here: CD45RA+ positively selected. The receptor source for this set is a man aged 18 to 30 in good health. Some clones in this sample may be carry-over from other donors' samples.

V is TRBV15 and J is TRBJ2-1; D uncertain. Germline CDR1 is LNHNV and CDR2 is YYDKDF (reference sequence). The CDR3 has 11 residues. Deletions cut 8 bases from V and 4 bases from J, with 6 bases between. The CDR3 coding sequence is TGTGCCACCGTTTGGTACAATGAGCAGTTCTTC. Its translation is CATVWYNEQFF.

This chain connects TRBV19 to TRBJ1-5; 12 bases map to TRBD1. V lost 3 bases to trimming and J lost 6 bases; unmatched junction nucleotides: 6. The germline V gene has CDR1 LNHDA and CDR2 SQIVND (reference sequence). The CDR3 is 16 amino acids. The CDR3, as DNA: TGTGCCAGTAGTATCGGGACAGGGGGCGTCAGTCAGCCCCAGCATTTT. It yields the protein CASSIGTGGVSQPQHF.

The gene calls are TRBV27 and TRBJ1-1; 8 positions match TRBD1. From germline, CDR1 is MNHEY and CDR2 SMNVEV (reference sequence). This CDR3 comprises 13 residues. Germline trimming cut 8 bases from V and 4 bases from J; bases unmatched to any gene: 6. CDR3 region: CASAHRGVTEAFF. The DNA of the CDR3 is TGTGCCAGCGCTCACAGGGGGGTCACTGAAGCTTTCTTT.

The V gene is TRBV14, the J gene TRBJ2-7, with 7 bases that match TRBD1. The trim removed 1 base at V and 4 bases at J, leaving 4 bases unmatched. The CDR3 is 14 amino acids. Germline loops: CDR1 SGHDN, CDR2 FVKESK. The CDR3: CASSQAGQLYEQYF. Written as DNA, the CDR3 is TGTGCCAGCAGCCAAGCGGGACAGTTATACGAGCAGTACTTC.

This clone was seen just once. J is TRBJ2-6 and V is TRBV6-5, with D unresolved. The length of the CDR3 is 15 residues. Trimming took 6 bases from V and 0 from J, leaving 9 bases between them. In germline, CDR1 is MNHEY, CDR2 SVGAGI. CDR3 loop: CASSGLSSGANVLTF. CDR3 nucleotides: TGTGCCAGCAGCGGGCTAAGCTCTGGGGCCAACGTCCTGACTTTC.

The chain recombines TRBV6-5 with TRBJ2-5, with a weak D call TRBD1 (5 bases). V was clipped by 4 bases and J by 5 bases, with 20 bases between them. CDR1 and CDR2 from the germline V gene are MNHEY and SVGAGI. CDR3 length equals 16 residues. CDR3 sequence reads: CASSSNSLGAGETQYF. DNA for the CDR3: TGTGCCAGCAGTTCCAATTCGTTAGGGGCCGGGGAGACCCAGTACTTC.

This rearrangement joins TRBV4-1 to TRBJ2-7, with D perhaps matching TRBD1 (6 bases). V lost 3 bases to trimming and J lost 3 bases, with 12 bases between them. The CDR3 loop spans 14 amino acids. Per the germline V gene, CDR1 is MGHRA and CDR2 is YSYEKL. For the CDR3, the DNA is TGCGCCAGCAGCCACATGCGGACAGTCTACGAGCAGTACTTC. It codes for CASSHMRTVYEQYF.